These 29 T cell receptor beta chains were all obtained from the same sample, sequenced in a study of cytomegalovirus exposure and HLA in healthy donors. PCR involved 60 Vbeta and 13 Jbeta primers. Clones were read by immunoSEQ multiplex PCR, and TCRdb kept only the in-frame ones, dropping some. The sample carries 85,000 to 120,000 clones, approximately 80% recorded once. Sequencing was carried out using PBMCs. Receptor source: a male donor in good health and CMV-seropositive.

This sequence joins TRBV5-1 and TRBJ2-3, with 7 bases lining up with TRBD1. The CDR3 length is 15 residues. From germline, CDR1 is SGHRS and CDR2 YFSETQ. V lost 4 bases and J lost 2; bases outside the gene matches: 7. The CDR3: CASSRQGYDTDTQYF. The CDR3 DNA reads as TGCGCCAGCAGCAGACAGGGTTATGACACAGATACGCAGTATTTT.

J is TRBJ1-1 and V is TRBV30, with D perhaps TRBD1 (5 bases). V was clipped by 8 bases and J by 6 bases, with 19 bases between them. Germline V gene data show CDR1 as GTSNPN and CDR2 as SVGIG (reference sequence). The CDR3 consists of 13 residues. The CDR3 DNA sequence: TGTGCCCGCCGATCGCAAGGGGCGGCTGAAGCTTTCTTT. Amino acid sequence: CARRSQGAAEAFF.

J is TRBJ2-1 and V is TRBV11-2; 7 bases agree with TRBD2. V lost 4 bases, J lost 13 bases, and 13 bases stayed unmatched. Germline V gives CDR1 SGHAT, CDR2 FQNNGV. CDR3 length: 14 amino acids. The CDR3 reads CASSSVGGIQSQFF. The CDR3 bases are TGTGCCAGCAGCTCAGTGGGGGGGATACAATCCCAGTTCTTC.

Turning to this clone: This same CDR3 is encoded by further DNA sequences in the sample. The chain uses TRBV7-2 and TRBJ2-1; unclear D gene. Trimming took 0 bases from V and 5 from J, leaving 5 bases between them. This CDR3 spans 13 amino acids. The germline gives CDR1 SGHTA, CDR2 FQGNSA. CDR3 in amino acids: CASSLASDNEQFF. The CDR3 DNA is TGTGCCAGCAGCTTAGCGTCGGACAATGAGCAGTTCTTC. The whole variable domain, filled in from reference TRBV7-2 and TRBJ2-1, reads GAGVSQSPSNKVTEKGKDVELRCDPISGHTALYWYRQSLGQGLEFLIYFQGNSAPDKSGLPSDRFSAERTGGSVSTLTIQRTQQEDSAVYLCASSLASDNEQFFGPGTRLTVL.

This chain uses TRBV7-2 with TRBJ2-1, with 7 bases that match TRBD2. The CDR3 sequence is 16 residues long. After removal of 5 bases from V and 0 bases from J, the junction contained 7 bases not matched to a gene. CDR1 is SGHTA, CDR2 FQGNSA, per germline. CDR3 amino acids: CASSPWGGTSYNEQFF. CDR3 nucleotides: TGTGCCAGCAGCCCATGGGGGGGGACCTCCTACAATGAGCAGTTCTTC.

This clone was counted once. The chain joins TRBV2 to TRBJ2-1; 12 nucleotides match TRBD2. The CDR3 has 15 amino acids. Germline assignment: CDR1 SNHLY and CDR2 FYNNEI. V shed 5 bases and J 4 bases; nucleotides not matched to a gene: 3. The CDR3 sequence is CASSWTSGTYNEQFF. In DNA form, the CDR3 reads TGTGCCAGCAGTTGGACTAGCGGGACTTACAATGAGCAGTTCTTC.

This clone appeared once. The rearrangement links TRBV30 to TRBJ2-3, with 8 bases identical to TRBD1. The CDR3 is 13 residues long. After removal of 5 bases from V and 2 bases from J, the junction contained 3 bases not matched to a gene. Germline lookup yields CDR1 GTSNPN and CDR2 SVGIG (reference sequence). The CDR3 is CAWSGQVTDTQYF. CDR3 DNA sequence: TGTGCCTGGTCGGGACAGGTCACAGATACGCAGTATTTT.

The DNA of the CDR3 is TGTGCCAGCAGTTTGAATTCACCGATAGCGCAGTACTTC. This sequence encodes CASSLNSPIAQYF. The chain links TRBV28 to TRBJ2-7, with D uncertain. The V and J ends lost 3 bases and 9 bases respectively, with 15 bases between them. Germline-derived CDR1 and CDR2 are MDHEN and SYDVKM. The CDR3 runs 13 residues.

The chain recombines TRBV9 with TRBJ2-6, with 7 bases identical to TRBD1. Losses at the gene ends were 4 bases for V and 0 bases for J; bases not matched to a gene: 10. Germline lookup yields CDR1 SGDLS and CDR2 YYNGEE. This CDR3 is 18 amino acids long. The CDR3 DNA reads as TGTGCCAGCAGCATCTCCGGGACAGCCGTCTCTGGGGCCAACGTCCTGACTTTC. Amino acids: CASSISGTAVSGANVLTF.

The chain has TRBV28 and TRBJ2-3, with D unresolved. CDR1 and CDR2 (germline): MDHEN, SYDVKM. Trimming removed 5 bases from V and 6 bases from J, with 12 bases in between. This CDR3 region has 13 residues. The CDR3 reads CASSLLRWDTQYF. CDR3 nucleotides: TGTGCCAGCAGTCTCCTACGGTGGGATACGCAGTATTTT.

This chain uses TRBV11-2 with TRBJ2-1; TRBD2 matches 8 bases. V lost 5 bases to trimming and J lost 10 bases; unmatched junction nucleotides: 4. CDR1 is SGHAT and CDR2 is FQNNGV in the germline V gene. The CDR3 extends over 12 amino acids. CDR3 loop: CASSALAVEQFF. The DNA for the CDR3 is TGTGCCAGCAGCGCACTAGCGGTAGAGCAGTTCTTC.

V is TRBV7-2 and J is TRBJ2-5; D unresolved. The CDR3 extends over 15 amino acids. Germline values: CDR1 SGHTA, CDR2 FQGNSA. Trimming cost V 4 bases and J 5 bases, with 17 bases left between them. In DNA form, the CDR3 reads TGTGCCAGCAGCTACCAGGTTGGGTTCTCTGAGACCCAGTACTTC. The encoded protein is CASSYQVGFSETQYF. Looking up the rest from reference TRBV7-2 and TRBJ2-5 gives the full variable domain: GAGVSQSPSNKVTEKGKDVELRCDPISGHTALYWYRQSLGQGLEFLIYFQGNSAPDKSGLPSDRFSAERTGGSVSTLTIQRTQQEDSAVYLCASSYQVGFSETQYFGPGTRLLVL.

This clone has only a few counts. The V call is TRBV5-6, the J call TRBJ1-6; D is perhaps TRBD1 (5 bases). Per germline, CDR1 SGHDT and CDR2 YYEEEE. The CDR3 runs 18 residues. V lost 5 bases, J lost 0 bases, and 18 bases lay in between. Here the CDR3 reads CASREGAAPSSYNSPLHF. The CDR3, as DNA: TGTGCCAGCAGAGAAGGGGCAGCCCCGAGCTCCTATAATTCACCCCTCCACTTT.

The V gene is TRBV20-1, the J gene TRBJ2-5, with D tentatively TRBD2 (5 bases). The better agreement between TRBJ2-7 and the DNA end casts doubt on the J call. Germline assignment: CDR1 DFQATT and CDR2 SNEGSKA (reference sequence). CDR3 length: 11 amino acids. The CDR3 DNA reads as TGCAGTGTCCAGCGGAGTTACGAGCAGTACTTC. It specifies CSVQRSYEQYF.

The V call is TRBV19, the J call TRBJ1-5, with 9 positions matching TRBD1. This CDR3 has 13 residues. The germline CDR1 and CDR2 sequences are LNHDA and SQIVND (reference sequence). After removal of 6 bases from V and 7 bases from J, the junction contained 4 bases not matched to a gene. In nucleotides, the CDR3 is TGTGCCAGTAGCCTCGGGACAGGGCAGCCCCAGCATTTT. This translates into CASSLGTGQPQHF.

The sample holds a few counts of this clone. This sequence joins TRBV5-4 and TRBJ2-1, with a weak D call TRBD2 (5 bases). The CDR3 extends over 15 amino acids. The germline V gene encodes CDR1 SGHNT and CDR2 YYREEE (reference sequence). Trimming stripped 0 bases from V and 8 bases from J, with 15 bases between. The CDR3 loop reads CASSLEIATDDEQFF. The CDR3 nucleotides are TGTGCCAGCAGCTTGGAGATAGCGACGGACGATGAGCAGTTCTTC.

The chain joins TRBV7-2 to TRBJ2-3; TRBD2 matches 15 bases. The V gene end was trimmed by 3 bases and the J gene end by 7 bases; junction bases not matched to a gene: 11. The CDR3 loop spans 18 amino acids. CDR1 and CDR2 (germline): SGHTA, FQGNSA. This CDR3 reads CASSFQSGTSGRQNTQYF. CDR3 in DNA: TGTGCCAGCAGCTTTCAGTCCGGGACTAGCGGGAGGCAAAATACGCAGTATTTT. Drawing the rest from reference TRBV7-2 and TRBJ2-3, the complete variable domain is GAGVSQSPSNKVTEKGKDVELRCDPISGHTALYWYRQSLGQGLEFLIYFQGNSAPDKSGLPSDRFSAERTGGSVSTLTIQRTQQEDSAVYLCASSFQSGTSGRQNTQYFGPGTRLTVL.

This clone occurred once. Mismatch with germline at one junction end may stem from a read error. The chain carries TRBV19 and TRBJ2-6, with TRBD1 identical over 7 bases. This CDR3 region has 15 residues. CDR1 and CDR2 (germline): LNHDA, SQIVND (reference sequence). The CDR3 spells CASSKDRAGANGLTF. CDR3 sequence (DNA): TGTGCCAGTAGTAAAGACAGGGCTGGGGCCAACGGCCTGACTTTC.

This chain connects TRBV7-8 to TRBJ2-7, with D unresolved. Germline-derived CDR1 and CDR2 are SGHVS and FQNEAQ. The ends were cut back, 1 base at V and 1 base at J, with 5 bases in the middle. This CDR3 has 13 residues. The CDR3 nucleotides are TGTGCCAGCAGCTTAGTCCAGTCCTACGAGCAGTACTTC. Its translation is CASSLVQSYEQYF.

The chain is built from TRBV6-5 and TRBJ2-7; the match to TRBD1 covers 8 bases. The CDR3 is 15 amino acids. Germline CDR1 and CDR2: MNHEY and SVGAGI. V was pared by 6 bases and J by 0 bases, with 7 bases of the junction left unmatched. DNA of the CDR3: TGTGCCAGCAGCTTCGCCGGGACAGGCTCCTACGAGCAGTACTTC. As protein: CASSFAGTGSYEQYF.

The chain joins TRBV7-9 to TRBJ1-1; unclear D gene. The CDR3 loop spans 14 amino acids. The germline V gene encodes CDR1 SEHNR and CDR2 FQNEAQ (reference sequence). The V end was cut by 0 bases, the J end by 3 bases, with 8 bases between. The CDR3 protein is CASSLAYLDTEAFF. DNA for the CDR3: TGTGCCAGCAGCTTAGCCTACCTGGACACTGAAGCTTTCTTT.

This clone was seen just once. The gene calls are TRBV6-1 and TRBJ2-5, with 8 positions matching TRBD1. The V segment lost 5 bases and the J segment 7 bases; nucleotides outside the gene matches: 9. The germline V gene encodes CDR1 MNHNS and CDR2 SASEGT. The CDR3 spans 14 residues. CDR3 bases: TGTGCCAGCAGTCCTAGGACAGGGAGAGGGACCCAGTACTTC. Translating it yields CASSPRTGRGTQYF.

The chain links TRBV27 to TRBJ2-4; 10 bases match TRBD1. This CDR3 comprises 16 residues. The germline V gene has CDR1 MNHEY and CDR2 SMNVEV (reference sequence). Unmatched junction bases numbered 11, after V lost 4 bases and J lost 8 bases. The CDR3 is CASSSSGTGEKYIQYF. DNA for the CDR3: TGTGCCAGCAGTTCCTCCGGGACAGGGGAGAAGTACATTCAGTACTTC.

The chain employs TRBV5-6 and TRBJ2-7; weak D call: TRBD1 (5 bases). V was trimmed by 2 bases and J by 4 bases, leaving 22 bases between them. The CDR3 runs 17 residues. Germline assignment: CDR1 SGHDT and CDR2 YYEEEE. The CDR3 nucleotides read TGTGCCAGCAGCTTTCAAATAACAGGAGCAATTATTTACGAGCAGTACTTC. This codes for CASSFQITGAIIYEQYF.

There are a few counts of this clone. CDR3 region: CASSNSRAGAEAFF. The CDR3 bases are TGTGCCAGTAGTAATAGCAGGGCGGGGGCTGAAGCTTTCTTT. The chain joins TRBV19 to TRBJ1-1; possibly TRBD1 for D (5 bases). Trimming removed 4 bases at V and 6 bases at J, with 15 bases between. The germline CDR1 and CDR2 sequences are LNHDA and SQIVND (reference sequence). CDR3 length: 14 residues.

In regard to this clone: The same CDR3 arises from other DNA sequences in this sample as well. The chain combines TRBV18 with TRBJ2-7, with TRBD1 as a possible D gene (6 bases). The length of the CDR3 is 14 residues. CDR1 and CDR2 from the germline V gene are KGHSH and LQKENI. Trimming cost V 0 bases and J 3 bases, with 9 bases left between them. The CDR3 coding sequence is TGTGCCAGCTCACCACCCGCGGACAGCTACGAGCAGTACTTC. It encodes CASSPPADSYEQYF.

This clone was seen only once. This rearrangement joins TRBV9 to TRBJ2-2; 8 bases align to TRBD1. The trim removed 3 bases at V and 4 bases at J, leaving 5 bases unmatched. The CDR3 covers 15 residues. Germline loops: CDR1 SGDLS, CDR2 YYNGEE. CDR3 sequence reads: CASSGGTGITGELFF. The CDR3 nucleotides are TGTGCCAGCAGCGGAGGGACAGGCATCACCGGGGAGCTGTTTTTT.

The J gene is TRBJ1-1, the V gene TRBV30; 8 bases line up with TRBD1. This CDR3 comprises 15 residues. V gave up 1 base and J gave up 0 bases; unmatched junction bases: 4. The germline gives CDR1 GTSNPN, CDR2 SVGIG (reference sequence). The CDR3 nucleotides are TGTGCCTGGAGTGGGGGGACAGGACTGAACACTGAAGCTTTCTTT. This translates into CAWSGGTGLNTEAFF. Drawing the rest from reference TRBV30 and TRBJ1-1, the complete variable domain is SQTIHQWPATLVQPVGSPLSLECTVEGTSNPNLYWYRQAAGRGLQLLFYSVGIGQISSEVPQNLSASRPQDRQFILSSKKLLLSDSGFYLCAWSGGTGLNTEAFFGQGTRLTVV.

This rearrangement joins TRBV6-6 to TRBJ1-1; D is uncertain. The germline V gene has CDR1 MNHNY and CDR2 SVGAGI (reference sequence). With 2 bases removed from V and 1 base from J, the gap between germline ends came to 5 bases. This CDR3 spans 13 amino acids. The CDR3 DNA reads as TGTGCCAGCAGTTACCCGTCGAACACTGAAGCTTTCTTT. Translating it yields CASSYPSNTEAFF.